Below are 29 T cell receptor beta chains sequenced from a single sample in a study of T cells after yellow fever vaccination. TCRdb independently ran MiXCR on the 5' RACE reads; one entry per CDR3 protein. This table holds almost 600,000 distinct CDR3 sequences, about 13% found once. This specimen was PBMCs, taken on the day of the yellow fever booster vaccination. These receptors all stem from a man aged 25 to 40 who received the YFV17D yellow fever vaccine.

The chain is built from TRBV19 and TRBJ2-7; D is perhaps TRBD1 (6 bases). Germline V gives CDR1 LNHDA, CDR2 SQIVND (reference sequence). CDR3 size: 14 residues. V lost 5 bases to trimming and J lost 1 base, with 12 bases between them. The CDR3: CASSEGHISYEQYF. Written as DNA, the CDR3 is TGTGCCAGTAGTGAGGGACATATTTCCTACGAGCAGTACTTC. The variable domain in full, with the rest retrieved from reference TRBV19 and TRBJ2-7, is DGGITQSPKYLFRKEGQNVTLSCEQNLNHDAMYWYRQDPGQGLRLIYYSQIVNDFQKGDIAEGYSVSREKKESFPLTVTSAQKNPTAFYLCASSEGHISYEQYFGPGTRLTVT.

The V and J genes are TRBV20-1 and TRBJ2-3; D perhaps matches TRBD2 (5 bases). Germline V CDR1 and CDR2: DFQATT, SNEGSKA (reference sequence). The CDR3 covers 12 residues. Deletions cut 4 bases from V and 0 bases from J, with 5 bases between. Here the CDR3 DNA reads TGCAGTGCTAAGCGGAGCACAGATACGCAGTATTTT. Translated: CSAKRSTDTQYF.

This clonotype was counted between two and nine times. This chain joins TRBV7-2 and TRBJ2-7, with 12 bases matching TRBD1. Germline trimming cut 7 bases from V and 6 bases from J; bases unmatched to any gene: 4. Germline V gives CDR1 SGHTA, CDR2 FQGNSA. The length of the CDR3 is 13 residues. The CDR3 DNA reads TGTGCCAGCACCCGGGACAGGGGGCTCGAGCAGTACTTC. Its translation: CASTRDRGLEQYF. Combining the CDR3 with reference TRBV7-2 and TRBJ2-7 gives the whole variable domain GAGVSQSPSNKVTEKGKDVELRCDPISGHTALYWYRQSLGQGLEFLIYFQGNSAPDKSGLPSDRFSAERTGGSVSTLTIQRTQQEDSAVYLCASTRDRGLEQYFGPGTRLTVT.

The chain couples TRBV7-2 to TRBJ2-5; 10 bases match TRBD2. In germline, CDR1 is SGHTA, CDR2 FQGNSA. The CDR3 is 15 residues long. With V trimmed by 6 bases and J by 2 bases, 6 bases remained unmatched. The CDR3: CASRKTSGPQETQYF. CDR3 coding DNA: TGTGCCAGCAGAAAGACTAGCGGGCCTCAAGAGACCCAGTACTTC. The full variable domain, in which reference TRBV7-2 and TRBJ2-5 provide the parts outside the CDR3, is GAGVSQSPSNKVTEKGKDVELRCDPISGHTALYWYRQSLGQGLEFLIYFQGNSAPDKSGLPSDRFSAERTGGSVSTLTIQRTQQEDSAVYLCASRKTSGPQETQYFGPGTRLLVL.

This clonotype was seen only a few times. V and J are TRBV24-1 and TRBJ2-1, with D unclear. The ends were cut back, 2 bases at V and 7 bases at J, with 8 bases in the middle. The CDR3 consists of 13 residues. Germline-derived CDR1 and CDR2 are KGHDR and SFDVKD. CDR3 region: CATSDSARNEQFF. The CDR3 region has the DNA TGTGCCACCAGTGATTCCGCGAGGAATGAGCAGTTCTTC.

In this sample, this clonotype turned up a few times. The chain couples TRBV14 to TRBJ2-2; D remains unclear. Germline assignment: CDR1 SGHDN and CDR2 FVKESK. Trimming left V 4 bases short and J 8 bases short, with 11 bases between. CDR3 length: 13 residues. The CDR3 DNA sequence: TGTGCCAGCAGCCCTCTGCTGGGGGGGGAGCTGTTTTTT. Amino acids: CASSPLLGGELFF. Supplemented by reference TRBV14 and TRBJ2-2, the full variable domain reads EAGVTQFPSHSVIEKGQTVTLRCDPISGHDNLYWYRRVMGKEIKFLLHFVKESKQDESGMPNNRFLAERTGGTYSTLKVQPAELEDSGVYFCASSPLLGGELFFGEGSRLTVL.

This clonotype was detected a few times. The chain joins TRBV30 to TRBJ2-5; D gene uncertain. V lost 7 bases and J 5 bases, leaving 14 bases between the germline ends. The CDR3 has 12 amino acids. The germline V gene has CDR1 GTSNPN and CDR2 SVGIG (reference sequence). Here the CDR3 reads CASGPVLETQYF. The CDR3 DNA follows: TGTGCCTCCGGACCGGTCCTGGAGACCCAGTACTTC. The full variable domain, completed using reference TRBV30 and TRBJ2-5, is SQTIHQWPATLVQPVGSPLSLECTVEGTSNPNLYWYRQAAGRGLQLLFYSVGIGQISSEVPQNLSASRPQDRQFILSSKKLLLSDSGFYLCASGPVLETQYFGPGTRLLVL.

The chain has TRBV5-1 and TRBJ2-5; a possible D gene is TRBD2 (5 bases). Per germline, CDR1 SGHRS and CDR2 YFSETQ. V lost 3 bases and J 5 bases, leaving 11 bases between the germline ends. The CDR3 is 13 residues long. The CDR3 sequence is CASSSLRGETQYF. In nucleotides, the CDR3 is TGCGCCAGCAGCTCTCTCCGAGGGGAGACCCAGTACTTC.

This clonotype was picked up a small number of times. The J gene is TRBJ2-7, the V gene TRBV15; D unresolved. Germline CDR1 LNHNV, CDR2 YYDKDF (reference sequence). Trimming pared 0 bases from V and 4 bases from J, leaving 13 bases between. The CDR3 has 15 residues. CDR3 DNA: TGTGCCACCAGCAGAGAGGTTTTGGTGGGTTACGAGCAGTACTTC. Translating it yields CATSREVLVGYEQYF.

This chain uses TRBV6-1 with TRBJ1-6; 12 bases are a match to TRBD1. This CDR3 spans 17 amino acids. V was clipped by 6 bases and J by 10 bases; unmatched bases: 13. The germline V gene has CDR1 MNHNS and CDR2 SASEGT. CDR3 sequence reads: CASSPSRDRGHVSPLHF. CDR3 DNA sequence: TGTGCCAGCAGCCCGTCCCGGGACAGGGGGCACGTCTCACCCCTCCACTTT.

This clonotype was detected a few times. This chain links TRBV15 with TRBJ2-2, with D hard to call. Germline values: CDR1 LNHNV, CDR2 YYDKDF (reference sequence). There are 13 residues in the CDR3. The V end lost 7 bases, the J end lost 5 bases, and 11 bases lay between the germline ends. CDR3 residues: CATTLAWTGELFF. CDR3 coding DNA: TGTGCCACCACCCTCGCCTGGACCGGGGAGCTGTTTTTT. The whole variable domain, filled in from reference TRBV15 and TRBJ2-2, reads DAMVIQNPRYQVTQFGKPVTLSCSQTLNHNVMYWYQQKSSQAPKLLFHYYDKDFNNEADTPDNFQSRRPNTSFCFLDIRSPGLGDTAMYLCATTLAWTGELFFGEGSRLTVL.

CDR3 region: CASSLGSPSGVNNEQFF. The CDR3 DNA reads as TGCGCCAGCAGCTTGGGGTCCCCCAGCGGGGTTAACAATGAGCAGTTCTTC. The V gene is TRBV5-1, the J gene TRBJ2-1; 7 bases line up with TRBD2. The V and J ends lost 0 bases and 5 bases, in that order; junction bases with no gene match: 11. CDR1 and CDR2 (germline): SGHRS, YFSETQ. This CDR3 has 17 residues.

The chain combines TRBV20-1 with TRBJ2-5; tentatively, D is TRBD2 (6 bases). CDR3 length equals 12 residues. V lost 3 bases to trimming and J lost 3 bases, with 8 bases between them. Germline-derived CDR1 and CDR2 are DFQATT and SNEGSKA (reference sequence). In nucleotides, the CDR3 is TGCAGTGCTAGGCCGGGGGAAGAGACCCAGTACTTC. Amino acids: CSARPGEETQYF.

The chain is built from TRBV29-1 and TRBJ2-5; 8 positions agree with TRBD1. CDR3 length: 13 residues. Trimming removed 6 bases from V and 4 bases from J; junction bases left unmatched: 7. The germline V gene encodes CDR1 SQVTM and CDR2 ANQGSEA. The CDR3 DNA follows: TGCAGCGTCGGGACAGGTCCAGGAGAGACCCAGTACTTC. It specifies CSVGTGPGETQYF.

This clonotype was detected a few times. The chain carries TRBV29-1 and TRBJ2-5; TRBD1 aligns across 9 bases. Germline-derived CDR1 and CDR2 are SQVTM and ANQGSEA. V lost 7 bases, J lost 5 bases, and 14 bases stayed unmatched. This CDR3 region has 15 residues. Here the CDR3 reads CSAPPGQGRDETQYF. CDR3 DNA: TGCAGCGCCCCACCGGGACAGGGTCGAGACGAGACCCAGTACTTC.

The chain has TRBV5-6 and TRBJ2-7; no clear D gene. Trimming left V 0 bases short and J 1 base short, with 5 bases between. Germline V lookup: CDR1 SGHDT, CDR2 YYEEEE. The CDR3 consists of 13 residues. CDR3 DNA: TGTGCCAGCAGCTTGGTGGAGTCCTACGAGCAGTACTTC. Protein sequence: CASSLVESYEQYF.

This sequence joins TRBV6-2 or TRBV6-3 and TRBJ2-7, with 9 bases fitting TRBD1. V gave up 5 bases and J gave up 1 base; unmatched junction bases: 6. Germline CDR1 is MNHEY and CDR2 is SVGEGT. The CDR3 is made up of 15 amino acids. The CDR3 DNA is TGTGCCAGCAGTAACGCGGGGACAGGGTCCTACGAGCAGTACTTC. Translation: CASSNAGTGSYEQYF.

V gene TRBV27 combines with J gene TRBJ2-1; TRBD1 matches 7 bases. Losses at the gene ends were 7 bases for V and 4 bases for J; bases not matched to a gene: 7. From germline, CDR1 is MNHEY and CDR2 SMNVEV (reference sequence). The CDR3 has 14 residues. The CDR3 region has the DNA TGTGCCAGCACACGACAGGGCGGGTACAATGAGCAGTTCTTC. Its protein is CASTRQGGYNEQFF.

V usage is TRBV21-1 and J usage is TRBJ2-7; the table's TRBD2 call for D was not verified on the DNA. TRBV21-1 has pseudogene status. CDR3 length equals 19 residues. The CDR3 DNA follows: TGTGCCAGCAGCAATCGACTAGACCCCGGAGCATCTCTCTTGTCCGAGCAGTACTTC. The encoded protein is CASSNRLDPGASLLSEQYF.

The chain carries TRBV20-1 and TRBJ1-1; 9 positions agree with TRBD1. Germline V gives CDR1 DFQATT, CDR2 SNEGSKA (reference sequence). Trimming cost V 4 bases and J 1 base; bases outside gene matches: 7. The CDR3 is 15 amino acids. The CDR3 is CSATPGTGTNTEAFF. The CDR3 bases are TGCAGTGCTACCCCAGGGACAGGGACGAACACTGAAGCTTTCTTT.

This clonotype turned up a few times. V usage is TRBV6-5 and J usage is TRBJ2-1; no reliable D call. V gave up 2 bases and J gave up 9 bases, with 11 bases separating them. The CDR3 has 13 amino acids. Germline CDR1 reads MNHEY; CDR2 reads SVGAGI. The CDR3 DNA follows: TGTGCCAGCAGTTACGGTGGCCCGGGTGAGCAGTTCTTC. It codes for CASSYGGPGEQFF.

The rearrangement uses TRBV30 and TRBJ1-1; D call uncertain. The CDR3 length is 11 residues. Trimming left V 4 bases short and J 7 bases short, with 10 bases between. The germline V gene encodes CDR1 GTSNPN and CDR2 SVGIG (reference sequence). CDR3 loop: CAWTTWGEAFF. The CDR3 coding sequence is TGTGCCTGGACTACATGGGGTGAAGCTTTCTTT.

This clonotype appeared a few times. This chain uses TRBV6-2 or TRBV6-3 with TRBJ1-5, with 8 bases lining up with TRBD1. The length of the CDR3 is 14 residues. V was pared by 6 bases and J by 4 bases, with 5 bases of the junction left unmatched. Germline V CDR1 and CDR2: MNHEY, SVGEGT. The CDR3 region is CASRGGTGNQPQHF. The CDR3 bases are TGTGCCAGCAGGGGAGGGACAGGTAATCAGCCCCAGCATTTT.

This clonotype was seen a few times. The gene calls are TRBV11-2 and TRBJ2-2; possibly TRBD2 for D (5 bases). The V gene lost 4 bases and the J gene lost 2 bases, with 14 bases spanning the gap. Per the germline V gene, CDR1 is SGHAT and CDR2 is FQNNGV. The CDR3 is 16 amino acids. CDR3 in amino acids: CASSSARAENTGELFF. Written as DNA, the CDR3 is TGTGCCAGCAGCTCCGCCCGAGCGGAAAACACCGGGGAGCTGTTTTTT.

This clonotype was observed many times. V and J are TRBV2 and TRBJ2-4, with D hard to call. Germline V gene lookup returns CDR1 SNHLY and CDR2 FYNNEI. CDR3 length: 14 residues. The ends were cut back, 4 bases at V and 6 bases at J, with 13 bases in the middle. The CDR3 region is CASSVSEVRNIQYF. CDR3 coding DNA: TGTGCCAGCAGTGTGAGCGAGGTTCGAAACATTCAGTACTTC.

To note about this clonotype: The junction shows a germline mismatch at one end, possibly a read error. This rearrangement joins TRBV12-3 or TRBV12-4 to TRBJ1-5; D perhaps matches TRBD1 (5 bases). This CDR3 contains 15 residues. In DNA form, the CDR3 reads TGTGCCAGCAGTTTCGCGGGATGGGGCAATCAGCCCCTGCATTTT. This sequence encodes CASSFAGWGNQPLHF.

The rearrangement joins TRBV10-3 to TRBJ2-1, with 7 bases identical to TRBD2. This CDR3 comprises 15 residues. J lost 1 base, V lost 4 bases, and 4 bases had no gene match. The germline V gene has CDR1 ENHRY and CDR2 SYGVKD. CDR3 DNA: TGTGCCATCAGTGGGGCGGGAGTTTCCTACAATGAGCAGTTCTTC. Its protein product is CAISGAGVSYNEQFF.

The rearrangement links TRBV7-2 to TRBJ2-6; D is undetermined. CDR1 and CDR2 from the germline V gene are SGHTA and FQGNSA. Trimming stripped 8 bases from V and 0 bases from J, with 8 bases between. The CDR3 sequence is 14 residues long. The chain's CDR3 is CASPHHSGANVLTF. The CDR3, as DNA: TGTGCCAGCCCTCACCACTCTGGGGCCAACGTCCTGACTTTC.

This rearrangement joins TRBV6-1 to TRBJ2-2, with D tentatively TRBD2 (7 bases). The CDR3 is 15 amino acids. CDR1 and CDR2 (germline): MNHNS, SASEGT. V lost 8 bases, J lost 2 bases, and 15 bases lay in between. CDR3 in amino acids: CASRGREPNTGELFF. CDR3 nucleotides: TGTGCCAGCCGGGGGCGGGAGCCAAACACCGGGGAGCTGTTTTTT.